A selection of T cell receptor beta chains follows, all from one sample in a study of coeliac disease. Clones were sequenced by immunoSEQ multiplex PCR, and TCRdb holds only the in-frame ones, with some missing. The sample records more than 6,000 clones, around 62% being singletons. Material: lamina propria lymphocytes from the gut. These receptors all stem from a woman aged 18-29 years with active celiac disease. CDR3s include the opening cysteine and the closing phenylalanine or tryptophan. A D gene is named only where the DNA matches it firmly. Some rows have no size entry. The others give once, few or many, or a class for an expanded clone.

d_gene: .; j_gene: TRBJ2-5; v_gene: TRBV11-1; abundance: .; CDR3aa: CASSPRERMETQYF; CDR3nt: TGTGCCAGCAGCCCACGGGAGCGGATGGAGACCCAGTACTTC
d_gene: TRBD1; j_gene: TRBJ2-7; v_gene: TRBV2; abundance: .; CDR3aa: CASRPRQGAYEQYF; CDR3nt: TGTGCCAGCAGACCCCGCCAGGGGGCGTACGAGCAGTACTTC
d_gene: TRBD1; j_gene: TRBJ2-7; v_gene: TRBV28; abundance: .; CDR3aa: CATYARGREQYF; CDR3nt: TGTGCCACCTACGCCAGGGGGCGCGAGCAGTACTTC
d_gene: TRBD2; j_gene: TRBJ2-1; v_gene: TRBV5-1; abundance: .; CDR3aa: CASSVSGPPYYNEQFF; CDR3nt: TGCGCCAGCAGCGTTAGCGGGCCTCCCTACTACAATGAGCAGTTCTTC
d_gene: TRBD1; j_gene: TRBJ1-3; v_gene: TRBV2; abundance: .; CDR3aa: CASSGPGGVGNTIYF; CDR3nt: TGTGCCAGCAGTGGTCCAGGGGGTGTCGGAAACACCATATATTTT
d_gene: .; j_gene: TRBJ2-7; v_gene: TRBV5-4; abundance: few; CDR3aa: CASSTTRGTEQYF; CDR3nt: TGTGCCAGCAGCACTACACGGGGGACGGAGCAGTACTTC
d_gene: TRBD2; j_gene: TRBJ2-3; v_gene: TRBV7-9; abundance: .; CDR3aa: CASSLVAGGTDTQYF; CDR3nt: TGTGCCAGCAGCTTAGTTGCGGGGGGCACAGATACGCAGTATTTT
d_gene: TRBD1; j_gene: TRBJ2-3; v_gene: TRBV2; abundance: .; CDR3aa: CASGGQGLTDTQYF; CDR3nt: TGTGCCAGCGGGGGACAGGGTTTAACAGATACGCAGTATTTT
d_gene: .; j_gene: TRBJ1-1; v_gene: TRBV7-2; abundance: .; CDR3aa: CASSLETGRHAFF; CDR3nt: TGTGCCAGCAGCTTAGAAACAGGTCGACACGCTTTCTTT
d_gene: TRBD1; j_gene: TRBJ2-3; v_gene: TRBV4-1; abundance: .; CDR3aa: CASSPYKQGRSTDTQYF; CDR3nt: TGCGCCAGCAGCCCTTACAAACAGGGGCGGTCTACAGATACGCAGTATTTT
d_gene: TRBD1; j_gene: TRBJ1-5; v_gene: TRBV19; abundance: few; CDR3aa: CASSLQGARPQHF; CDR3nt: TGTGCCAGTAGTTTGCAGGGGGCTAGGCCCCAGCATTTT
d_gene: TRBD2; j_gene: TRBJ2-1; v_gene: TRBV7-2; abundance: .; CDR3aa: CASSPGLAVDEQFF; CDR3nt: TGTGCCAGCAGTCCGGGACTAGCTGTCGATGAGCAGTTCTTC
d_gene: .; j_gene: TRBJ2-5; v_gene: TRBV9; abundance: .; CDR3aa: CASSVGLGGDQETQYF; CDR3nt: TGTGCCAGCAGCGTAGGCCTGGGCGGGGACCAAGAGACCCAGTACTTC
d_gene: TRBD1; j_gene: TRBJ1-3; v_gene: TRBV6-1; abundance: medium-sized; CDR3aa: CASSIDRAGNTIYF; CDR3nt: TGTGCCAGCAGTATTGACAGGGCCGGAAACACCATATATTTT
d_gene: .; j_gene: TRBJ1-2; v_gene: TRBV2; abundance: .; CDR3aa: CASSPAGTNYGYTF; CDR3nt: TGTGCCAGCAGCCCCGCGGGGACTAACTATGGCTACACCTTC
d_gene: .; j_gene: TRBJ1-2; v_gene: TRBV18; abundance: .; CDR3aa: CASSPFSTGGSMVGGYTF; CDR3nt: TGTGCCAGCTCACCCTTCTCGACAGGTGGCTCGATGGTTGGGGGCTACACCTTC
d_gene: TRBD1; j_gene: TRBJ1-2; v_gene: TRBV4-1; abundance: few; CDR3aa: CASSQTPTGGNYGYTF; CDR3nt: TGCGCCAGCAGCCAAACTCCGACAGGGGGAAACTATGGCTACACCTTC
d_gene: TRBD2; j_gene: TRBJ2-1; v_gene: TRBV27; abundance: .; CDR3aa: CASSLSGTSSYNEQFF; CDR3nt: TGTGCCAGCAGTTTATCGGGGACTAGCTCCTACAATGAGCAGTTCTTC
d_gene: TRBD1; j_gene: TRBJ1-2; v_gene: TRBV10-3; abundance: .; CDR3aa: CAIRGQGNYGYTF; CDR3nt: TGTGCCATCAGAGGACAGGGAAACTATGGCTACACCTTC
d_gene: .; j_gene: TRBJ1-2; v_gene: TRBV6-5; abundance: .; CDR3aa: CASSYQGRYGYTF; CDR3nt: TGTGCCAGCAGTTACCAGGGAAGGTATGGCTACACCTTC
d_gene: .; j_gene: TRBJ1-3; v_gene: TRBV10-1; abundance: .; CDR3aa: CASRGALDSGNTIYF; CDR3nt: TGCGCCAGCAGGGGGGCGTTAGATTCGGGAAACACCATATATTTT
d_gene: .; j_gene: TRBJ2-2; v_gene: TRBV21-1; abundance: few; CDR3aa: CASRIKLAGGPGELFF; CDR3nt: TGTGCCAGCAGGATAAAACTAGCGGGAGGACCCGGGGAGCTGTTTTTT
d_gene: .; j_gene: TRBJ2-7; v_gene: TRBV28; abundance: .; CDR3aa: CASSTGLYEQYF; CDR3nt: TGTGCCAGCAGCACAGGCCTCTACGAGCAGTACTTC
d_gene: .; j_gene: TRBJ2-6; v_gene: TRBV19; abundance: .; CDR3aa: CASSISQGAEAGANVLTF; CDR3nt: TGTGCCAGTAGTATCTCTCAGGGTGCAGAGGCTGGGGCCAACGTCCTGACTTTC
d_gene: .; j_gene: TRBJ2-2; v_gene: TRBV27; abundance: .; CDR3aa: CASSSSRGTGELFF; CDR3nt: TGTGCCAGCAGTTCGTCCCGGGGTACCGGGGAGCTGTTTTTT
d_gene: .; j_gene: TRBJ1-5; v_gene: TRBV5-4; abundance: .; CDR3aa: CASSPSRGQPQHF; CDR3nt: TGTGCCAGCAGCCCCTCCAGGGGTCAGCCCCAGCATTTT
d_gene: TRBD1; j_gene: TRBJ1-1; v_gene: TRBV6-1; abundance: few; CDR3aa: CASRHTGGTEAFF; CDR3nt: TGTGCCAGCAGGCATACAGGGGGCACTGAAGCTTTCTTT
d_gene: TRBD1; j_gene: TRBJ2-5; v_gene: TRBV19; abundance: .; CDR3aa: CASSTVGQGGQETQYF; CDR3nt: TGTGCCAGTAGTACCGTCGGACAGGGTGGGCAAGAGACCCAGTACTTC
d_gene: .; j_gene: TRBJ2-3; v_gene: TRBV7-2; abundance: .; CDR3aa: CASSFYFTQYF; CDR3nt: TGTGCCAGCAGCTTTTATTTTACGCAGTATTTT
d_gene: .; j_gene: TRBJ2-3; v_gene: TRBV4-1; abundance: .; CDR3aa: CASSPTYRYTQYF; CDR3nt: TGCGCCAGCAGCCCTACCTATCGTTATACGCAGTATTTT